This T cell receptor (beta chain) was obtained from a study of blood T cell repertoires in COVID-19. Germline-derived CDR1 and CDR2 are SGHDN and FVKESK. With 4 bases clipped from V and 1 base from J, the junction kept 5 bases outside the gene matches. The CDR3 extends over 15 amino acids. The method was immunoSEQ multiplex PCR; TCRdb's version includes in-frame clones alone and lacks a portion of them. Of approximately 350,000 clones listed, approximately 90% are singletons. This TCR was recovered from a woman aged 18-29 years who had recovered from COVID-19. The rearrangement uses TRBV14 and TRBJ1-2; 8 bases align to TRBD1. The source material was peripheral blood. The CDR3 DNA reads TGTGCCAGCAGCCTCGCCAGGGGGCTTAACTATGGCTACACCTTC. The encoded protein is CASSLARGLNYGYTF.